Below are 14 T cell receptor beta chains sequenced from a single sample in a study of a mutant IDH1 vaccine in newly diagnosed glioma. No antigen has been assigned to these receptors. Only in-frame clones appear in the TCRdb table, and some are missing; sequencing was by immunoSEQ multiplex PCR. The table has 100,000 to 120,000 clones, 85% to 90% seen once. Sample time point: week 11, during vaccination. Every vaccine dose comprised 300 ug of mutant IDH1 20-mer peptide plus topical imiquimod. The sequencing here drew on PBMCs, taken from a glioma patient whose treatment included an IDH1 peptide vaccine. Every receptor here comes from a woman aged 45-59 years with glioma.

V is TRBV9 and J is TRBJ1-5; D is unclear. Trimming took off 3 bases at V and 6 bases at J, with 13 bases between the two ends. Germline V gene lookup returns CDR1 SGDLS and CDR2 YYNGEE. This CDR3 has 14 amino acids. The CDR3 DNA reads as TGTGCCAGCAGCGCCGGGGTAGGGTCTCAGCCCCAGCATTTT. This sequence encodes CASSAGVGSQPQHF. The entire variable domain, with the rest obtained from reference TRBV9 and TRBJ1-5, is as follows: DSGVTQTPKHLITATGQRVTLRCSPRSGDLSVYWYQQSLDQGLQFLIQYYNGEERAKGNILERFSAQQFPDLHSELNLSSLELGDSALYFCASSAGVGSQPQHFGDGTRLSIL.

CDR3: CASSPGRQGLSYEQYF. CDR3 sequence (DNA): TGTGCCAGCAGCCCTGGTAGACAGGGCCTCTCCTACGAGCAGTACTTC. The chain has TRBV7-2 and TRBJ2-7, with 7 bases matching TRBD1. This CDR3 region has 16 residues. CDR1 and CDR2 from the germline V gene are SGHTA and FQGNSA. Losses at the gene ends were 5 bases for V and 0 bases for J; bases not matched to a gene: 10.

The rearrangement uses TRBV28 and TRBJ2-2, with 8 bases fitting TRBD2. J lost 6 bases, V lost 3 bases, and 15 bases had no gene match. The V gene's germline CDR1 is MDHEN and CDR2 SYDVKM. This CDR3 has 18 residues. CDR3 coding DNA: TGTGCCAGCAGTTTCGTAGTTTCCAGCGGGAGTCGGGCCGGGGAGCTGTTTTTT. It translates to CASSFVVSSGSRAGELFF. The whole variable domain, filled in from reference TRBV28 and TRBJ2-2, reads DVKVTQSSRYLVKRTGEKVFLECVQDMDHENMFWYRQDPGLGLRLIYFSYDVKMKEKGDIPEGYSVSREKKERFSLILESASTNQTSMYLCASSFVVSSGSRAGELFFGEGSRLTVL.

In this sample, this clone turned up a few times. The CDR3 loop is CAITRGLQFGPQHF. CDR3 DNA sequence: TGTGCCATCACCCGGGGACTACAATTTGGGCCCCAGCATTTT. This rearrangement joins TRBV28 to TRBJ1-5, with D possibly TRBD1 on 5 matching bases. The length of the CDR3 is 14 residues. Trimming removed 10 bases at V and 9 bases at J, with 22 bases between. Germline CDR1 MDHEN, CDR2 SYDVKM.

This rearrangement joins TRBV29-1 to TRBJ2-2; D is unresolved. V lost 7 bases and J lost 0, with 9 bases in between. Germline V lookup: CDR1 SQVTM, CDR2 ANQGSEA. CDR3 size: 13 residues. CDR3 bases: TGCAGCGCTGGCAGGCCGAACACCGGGGAGCTGTTTTTT. Translating gives CSAGRPNTGELFF.

This clone was picked up a small number of times. The chain employs TRBV28 and TRBJ2-5; D unresolved. CDR1 MDHEN and CDR2 SYDVKM come from the germline V gene. This CDR3 is 12 amino acids long. V was cut by 2 bases and J by 5 bases, with 6 bases left in between. CDR3: CASSLAGETQYF. In nucleotides, the CDR3 is TGTGCCAGCAGTTTAGCCGGGGAGACCCAGTACTTC.

Comments on this clone: An end of the junction differs from the germline gene, which may be a read error. Additional DNA sequences in this sample encode the identical CDR3. The chain is built from TRBV5-1 and TRBJ1-5; D gene ambiguous. The CDR3 covers 16 residues. Germline CDR1 and CDR2: SGHRS and YFSETQ. The DNA of the CDR3 is TGCGCCAGCAGCTTGGCCGGATCTATTAGCAATCAACCCCAGCATTTT. This codes for CASSLAGSISNQPQHF.

This clone showed up just once. This chain uses TRBV2 with TRBJ2-2, with 12 bases aligning to TRBD2. Trimming at V came to 6 bases and at J to 5 bases, leaving 7 bases not matched to a gene. CDR1 is SNHLY, CDR2 FYNNEI, per germline. This CDR3 is built from 16 residues. CDR3 DNA sequence: TGTGCCAGCAGCCTCCTAGCGGGAGGGACTACCGGGGAGCTGTTTTTT. Translation: CASSLLAGGTTGELFF.

This clone has only a few counts. CDR3 in DNA: TGTGCCAGCAGCAAATCGGGAGCGAGGGAAGATGAGCAGTTCTTC. Protein sequence: CASSKSGAREDEQFF. The rearrangement joins TRBV7-9 to TRBJ2-1; the D gene is possibly TRBD2 (6 bases). This CDR3 region has 15 residues. CDR1 is SEHNR, CDR2 FQNEAQ, per germline (reference sequence). Deletions cut 5 bases from V and 8 bases from J, with 19 bases between.

The gene calls are TRBV6-1 and TRBJ2-5, with 8 positions matching TRBD2. The germline V gene encodes CDR1 MNHNS and CDR2 SASEGT. The CDR3 is 16 amino acids. V was pared by 3 bases and J by 2 bases, with 8 bases of the junction left unmatched. Here the CDR3 DNA reads TGTGCCAGCAGTGAGTCGGTAGCGGGGATACAAGAGACCCAGTACTTC. This translates into CASSESVAGIQETQYF.

This sequence joins TRBV28 and TRBJ2-1; no clear D. The CDR3 totals 12 residues. The germline gives CDR1 MDHEN, CDR2 SYDVKM. The V and J ends lost 2 bases and 6 bases respectively, with 5 bases between them. The DNA for the CDR3 is TGTGCCAGCAGTTTAGGTCCCAATGAGCAGTTCTTC. It yields the protein CASSLGPNEQFF.

The chain links TRBV11-3 to TRBJ1-2; possibly TRBD1 for D (5 bases). Trimming pared 0 bases from V and 5 bases from J, leaving 13 bases between. The CDR3 covers 15 residues. In germline, CDR1 is SGHNT, CDR2 YENEEA. CDR3 loop: CASSLDWQGGYGYTF. The CDR3 DNA is TGTGCCAGCAGCTTAGATTGGCAGGGAGGGTATGGCTACACCTTC. Combining the CDR3 with reference TRBV11-3 and TRBJ1-2 gives the whole variable domain EAGVVQSPRYKIIEKKQPVAFWCNPISGHNTLYWYLQNLGQGPELLIRYENEEAVDDSQLPKDRFSAERLKGVDSTLKIQPAELGDSAVYLCASSLDWQGGYGYTFGSGTRLTVV.

The chain has TRBV5-8 and TRBJ2-7, with TRBD2 matching over 8 bases. Germline lookup yields CDR1 SGHTS and CDR2 YDEGEE. The J segment lost 6 bases and the V segment lost 7 bases, leaving 21 bases of the junction unmatched. The CDR3 runs to 17 residues. The CDR3: CASDRAFGGGATIEQYF. Written as DNA, the CDR3 is TGTGCCAGCGACAGAGCTTTCGGGGGGGGCGCGACGATCGAGCAGTACTTC. Full variable domain (missing parts from reference TRBV5-8 and TRBJ2-7): EAGVTQSPTHLIKTRGQQATLRCSPISGHTSVYWYQQALGLGLQFLLWYDEGEERNRGNFPPRFSGRQFPNYSSELNVNALELEDSALYLCASDRAFGGGATIEQYFGPGTRLTVT.

V and J are TRBV9 and TRBJ2-4; D may be TRBD2 (6 bases). The CDR3 length is 17 residues. CDR1 is SGDLS, CDR2 YYNGEE, per germline. Trimming pared 9 bases from V and 0 bases from J, leaving 22 bases between. The CDR3 nucleotides are TGTGCCATATTCAGGCAGGGAGGAGACATAGCCAAAAACATTCAGTACTTC. Translated, it gives CAIFRQGGDIAKNIQYF.